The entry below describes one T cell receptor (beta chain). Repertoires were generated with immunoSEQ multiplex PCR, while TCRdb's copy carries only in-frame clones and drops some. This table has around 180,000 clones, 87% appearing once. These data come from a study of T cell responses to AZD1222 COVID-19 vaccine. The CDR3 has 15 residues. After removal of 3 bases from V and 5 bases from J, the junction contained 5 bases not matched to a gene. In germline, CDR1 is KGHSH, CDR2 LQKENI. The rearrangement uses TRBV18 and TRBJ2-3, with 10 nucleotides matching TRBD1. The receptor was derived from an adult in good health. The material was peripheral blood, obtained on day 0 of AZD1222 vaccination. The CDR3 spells CASSPSTGGIDTQYF. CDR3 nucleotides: TGTGCCAGCTCACCTTCGACAGGGGGCATAGATACGCAGTATTTT.